This is a list of T cell receptor beta chains from one sample in a study of response to subunit inactivated influenza vaccine. MiXCR, applied by TCRdb to the RT-PCR reads, yields one record per CDR3 protein. The sample lists approximately 520,000 distinct CDR3 sequences, about 17% occurring once. Sequences were derived from CD4+ T cells sorted from PBMCs, sampled around 2 years after vaccination. The source of these receptors is a man aged 45 to 75 who received an inactivated influenza vaccine. Each CDR3 is given with its conserved first and last residue. Each record gives: clone size, D gene, V gene, J gene, CDR3 DNA, CDR3 protein. A D gene is named only where the DNA matches it firmly. Expanded clones are given a class, and other clones once, few, many or no size at all.

-	TRBD1	TRBV7-9	TRBJ2-7	TGTGCCAGCAGCTTCGGGACAGACTCAGGCGAGCAGTACTTC	CASSFGTDSGEQYF
few	-	TRBV3-1	TRBJ2-3	TGTGCCAGCAGCCAAGATATCCCCACAGATACGCAGTATTTT	CASSQDIPTDTQYF
few	-	TRBV6-6	TRBJ1-1	TGTGCCAGCAACCAGGCGGGGCTCACTGAAGCTTTCTTT	CASNQAGLTEAFF
few	-	TRBV6-1	TRBJ1-4	TGTGCCAGCAGGACAGACAGAAGTCCTAATGAAAAACTGTTTTTT	CASRTDRSPNEKLFF
few	TRBD2	TRBV20-1	TRBJ2-5	TGCAGTGCTTCCCGGGGGGGCCAGGCGGAGACCCAGTACTTC	CSASRGGQAETQYF
once	-	TRBV7-2	TRBJ2-5	TGTGCCACCAGGCGGGCCGGGGACGAGACCCAGTACTTC	CATRRAGDETQYF
many	TRBD1	TRBV7-7	TRBJ2-5	TGTGCTAGCAGTCGGGACAGGGGTAAAGAGACCCAGTACTTC	CASSRDRGKETQYF
many	TRBD1	TRBV5-1	TRBJ2-5	TGCGCCAGCCGTTTCGGGACAGGGGAGGAAGAGACCCAGTACTTC	CASRFGTGEEETQYF
-	-	TRBV3-1	TRBJ2-3	TGTGCCAGCAGCCAAGATCCTCTCGATAGCACAGATACGCAGTATTTT	CASSQDPLDSTDTQYF
-	-	TRBV20-1	TRBJ2-2	TGCAGTGCTAGAGATCTCTCCGGGAGAGGATTCAACACCGGGGAGCTGTTTTTT	CSARDLSGRGFNTGELFF
few	-	TRBV12-3/TRBV12-4	TRBJ2-3	TGTGCCAGCAGTTTACACGGTAATAGAGATACGCAGTATTTT	CASSLHGNRDTQYF
few	TRBD1	TRBV20-1	TRBJ2-3	TGCAGTGCTGACAGGGGGCGGTCGCCAAATACGCAGTATTTT	CSADRGRSPNTQYF
-	-	TRBV7-9	TRBJ2-7	TGTGCCAGCAGCTCATTTACAGGGACACTCTCCTACGAGCAGTACTTC	CASSSFTGTLSYEQYF
-	-	TRBV29-1	TRBJ2-3	TGCAGCGTTCAAACGGGCTTGGGTGCAGATACGCAGTATTTT	CSVQTGLGADTQYF
few	-	TRBV9	TRBJ2-2	TGTGCCAGCTCATCTTCGACTGGATCGAACACCGGGGAGCTGTTTTTT	CASSSSTGSNTGELFF
-	-	TRBV11-2	TRBJ2-7	TGTGCCAGCAACACCCTGGGGGCCTACGAGCAGTACTTC	CASNTLGAYEQYF
many	TRBD1	TRBV4-3	TRBJ2-1	TGCGCCAGCAGCCAAGTATTACCGGGACAGGGATTAGGGAATGAGCAGTTCTTC	CASSQVLPGQGLGNEQFF
few	-	TRBV20-1	TRBJ1-3	TGCAGTGCCCAGATACAGGGAAACACCATATATTTT	CSAQIQGNTIYF
many	-	TRBV11-2	TRBJ2-7	TGTGCCAGCTCCGGGACAACAAAAATATCCTACGAGCAGTACTTC	CASSGTTKISYEQYF
-	-	TRBV6-2/TRBV6-3	TRBJ1-6	TGTGCCAGCAACTGGCCTAATTCACCCCTCCACTTT	CASNWPNSPLHF
few	-	TRBV27	TRBJ2-5	TGTGCCAGCAGTTTCCTAGGCCCTCGTGGCCAAGAGACCCAGTACTTC	CASSFLGPRGQETQYF
many	TRBD2	TRBV12-3/TRBV12-4	TRBJ2-5	TGTGCCAGCAGTCCTCAAGCCCCGGGACTAGGGGCGGAGACCCAGTACTTC	CASSPQAPGLGAETQYF
many	TRBD2	TRBV5-1	TRBJ2-1	TGCGCCAGCAGAGTGATAGGGACTAGCGGGGGGGCCGGCTACAATGAGCAGTTCTTC	CASRVIGTSGGAGYNEQFF
few	-	TRBV6-5	TRBJ2-2	TGTGCCAGCAGTACTCAGGGCACCGGGGAGCTGTTTTTT	CASSTQGTGELFF
-	TRBD2	TRBV12-3/TRBV12-4	TRBJ2-3	TGTGCCAGCAGATCTAGCGGGGCTAGCACAGATACGCAGTATTTT	CASRSSGASTDTQYF
-	-	TRBV5-1	TRBJ2-4	TGCGCCAGCAGCTTGGATAGCCCGAAAAACATTCAGTACTTC	CASSLDSPKNIQYF
-	-	TRBV5-1	TRBJ1-1	TGCGCCAGCAGCTTGGAAGGGGGAGGGCCCTTAAAGGCTTTCTTT	CASSLEGGGPLKAFF
many	-	TRBV18	TRBJ1-1	TGTGCCAGCTCACGGGGTCGCAGTAAAATCCTTTCGAACACTGAAGCTTTCTTT	CASSRGRSKILSNTEAFF
-	-	TRBV3-1	TRBJ1-1	TGTGCCAGCAGCCAGAGAAGAAGCACTGAAGCTTTCTTT	CASSQRRSTEAFF